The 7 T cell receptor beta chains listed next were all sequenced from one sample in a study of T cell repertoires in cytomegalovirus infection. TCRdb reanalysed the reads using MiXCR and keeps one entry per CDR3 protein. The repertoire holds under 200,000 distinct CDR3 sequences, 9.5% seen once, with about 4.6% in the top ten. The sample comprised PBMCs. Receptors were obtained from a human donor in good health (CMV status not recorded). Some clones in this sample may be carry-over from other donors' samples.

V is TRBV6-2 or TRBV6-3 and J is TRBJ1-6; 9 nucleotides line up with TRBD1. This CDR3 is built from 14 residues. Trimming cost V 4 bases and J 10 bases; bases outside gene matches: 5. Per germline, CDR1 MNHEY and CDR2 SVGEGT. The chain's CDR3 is CASSWTGAASPLHF. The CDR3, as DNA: TGTGCCAGCAGTTGGACAGGGGCAGCATCACCCCTCCACTTT.

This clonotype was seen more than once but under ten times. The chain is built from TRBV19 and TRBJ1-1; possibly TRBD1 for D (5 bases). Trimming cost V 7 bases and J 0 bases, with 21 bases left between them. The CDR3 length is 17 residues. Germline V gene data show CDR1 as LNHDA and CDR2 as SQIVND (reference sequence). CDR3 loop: CASTPGRVIPMNTEAFF. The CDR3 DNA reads TGTGCCAGTACCCCCGGCAGGGTCATTCCCATGAACACTGAAGCTTTCTTT.

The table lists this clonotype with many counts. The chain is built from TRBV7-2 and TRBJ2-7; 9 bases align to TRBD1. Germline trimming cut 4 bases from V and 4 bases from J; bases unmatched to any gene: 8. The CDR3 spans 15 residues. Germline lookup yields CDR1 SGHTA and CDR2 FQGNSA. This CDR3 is CASSYDRDRVYEQYF. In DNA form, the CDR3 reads TGTGCCAGCAGCTACGACCGGGACAGGGTGTACGAGCAGTACTTC.

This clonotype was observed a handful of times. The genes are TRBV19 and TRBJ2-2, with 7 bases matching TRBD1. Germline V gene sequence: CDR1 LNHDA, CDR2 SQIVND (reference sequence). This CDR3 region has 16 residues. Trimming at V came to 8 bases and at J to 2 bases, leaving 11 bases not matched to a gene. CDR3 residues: CASARKGQLNTGELFF. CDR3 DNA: TGTGCCAGTGCAAGAAAGGGACAGCTAAACACCGGGGAGCTGTTTTTT.

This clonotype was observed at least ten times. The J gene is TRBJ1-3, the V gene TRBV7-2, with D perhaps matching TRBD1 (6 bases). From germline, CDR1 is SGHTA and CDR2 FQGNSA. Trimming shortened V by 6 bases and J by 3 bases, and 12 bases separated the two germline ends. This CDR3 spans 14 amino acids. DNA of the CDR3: TGTGCCAGCAGACAGACAGGCGTTGGAAACACCATATATTTT. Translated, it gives CASRQTGVGNTIYF.

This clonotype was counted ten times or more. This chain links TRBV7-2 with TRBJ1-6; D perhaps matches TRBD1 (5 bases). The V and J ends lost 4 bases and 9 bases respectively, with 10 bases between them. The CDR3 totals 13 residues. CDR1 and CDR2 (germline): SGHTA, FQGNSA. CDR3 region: CASSSQGGSPLHF. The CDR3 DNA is TGTGCCAGCAGCTCCCAGGGTGGTTCACCCCTCCACTTT.

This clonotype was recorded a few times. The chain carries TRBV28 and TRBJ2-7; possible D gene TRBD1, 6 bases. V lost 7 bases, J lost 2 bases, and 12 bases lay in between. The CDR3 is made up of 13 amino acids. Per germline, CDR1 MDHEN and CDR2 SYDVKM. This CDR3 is CASIRTATYEQYF. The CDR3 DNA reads TGTGCCAGCATAAGGACAGCAACCTACGAGCAGTACTTC.